The subject of this entry is one T cell receptor (beta chain). Its antigen is unknown. Qualities for individual bases were not recorded, and no much larger clone is one base off. The data were taken from a study of shared clonotypes between healthy human individuals (TCRdb year 2020). Turning to the overall study: The cohort included three men and two women between 18 and 49 years of age. Per donor, leukapheresis produced somewhere between about 0.94 and 9.5 billion PBMCs. To increase sequencing depth and limit assay-specific biases, TCR repertoire library preparation and sequencing were carried out by different laboratories using diverse techniques. To estimate repertoire size and how much clonotype sharing occurs between individuals, the study deeply sequenced the blood TCR repertoires of five healthy adults. For each donor, CD4 naive and CD4 memory were each given three plates, CD8 naive was given two plates, and CD8 memory was given one plate. Overall study outcomes, separate from this receptor: Approximately 5% of naive CD4, 3.5% of naive CD8, roughly 2.4% of memory CD4, and approximately 0.4% of memory CD8 clonotypes were shared across four donors. Pairwise subsampling indicated that sequencing depth was expected to affect the degree of clonotype sharing among donors. Rarefaction of sorted-subset datasets indicated incomplete sequencing despite the large sequencing depth. Naive subsets generally had larger estimated clonotype richness than memory subsets. Higher generation probabilities were observed for clonotypes shared by all four sorted-subset donors than for non-shared clonotypes. The genetic and exposure-history diversity represented was limited by the small number of donors. Sampling was limited to blood, and TCR repertoires in tissue likely differ from TCR repertoires in blood.

Sequences MNHEY (CDR1) and SMNVEV (CDR2) are obtained from the germline V gene (reference sequence). From its cysteine to its phenylalanine, the CDR3 spans 15 amino acids. Of all the DNA, just the CDR3 is kept, 45 bases in frame from base 1. The V end gives up 3 bases and the J end 2 bases, leaving 6 bases in the junction not matched to a gene. Healthy HIV-negative adults with no recently reported acute infections or vaccinations were included as donors. Every donor was a Caucasian adult living in Nashville, Tennessee, USA. CD4+ T cells were enriched through magnetic negative selection, after which naive cells were positively selected on CD45RA and the remaining negative fraction served as the memory subset. Blood was obtained by leukapheresis, after which PBMCs were separated by Ficoll-Histopaque density gradient centrifugation and cryopreserved in liquid nitrogen vapor phase. Analytical flow cytometry was used to check the purity and quantity of every magnetically sorted T cell population. Genomic DNA was isolated from each sorted fraction and quantified by UV absorbance on a Nanodrop 2000c.

Using the deep immunoSEQ assay, multiplex PCR amplified TCR CDR3 regions from genomic DNA. Genomic DNA extracted from each cell subset was distributed evenly over all wells of several immunoSEQ 96-well plates, and each plate served as one replicate. For sorted subsets, 200 ng of genomic DNA, equivalent to around 31,000 T cell genomes, went into each replicate PCR. The purified libraries were quantified using a Qubit 3.0 fluorometer, sized with a Bioanalyzer 2100, and then quantified again using the KAPA Library Quantification kit. Every immunoSEQ 96-well plate was sequenced on a separate single-read 150-cycle Illumina NextSeq 550 flow cell. On the authors' methods: Because the immunoSEQ output held only junctional sequences and lacked quality scores, the filtering could not match the filtering applied to full-length reads. Sequences were annotated with PyIR, a Python wrapper for IgBLAST v1.9, using IMGT germline references to assign V/J genes and CDR3. Reads with weak V/J assignments (E-value above 1e-6), missing CDR3, stop codons, out-of-frame junctions, or ambiguous translated residues were removed. V3J clonotypes were defined by identical inferred V gene, J gene, and CDR3 amino acid sequence. The percentage overlap between two repertoires was calculated by dividing the number of shared unique clonotypes by the size of the smaller repertoire. Repertoire richness was assessed with RTK rarefaction, the Chao1 estimator, and Recon v2.1 estimates of unobserved clonotypes. Generation probabilities for all TCRbeta clonotypes obtained by the gDNA method from four donors were computed using OLGA. TCRdb stores this immuneACCESS table with in-frame sequences only. Part of the clones is absent; in the studies checked, under half of the shortfall reflects unresolved V genes, and no reason is known for the rest. For V, J and clone size, that table is used; D and trimming come from the DNA. For this sample there are around 2.5 million clones; approximately 94% appear just once. The ten largest clones add up to roughly 0.36% of the sample.

Sequencing was performed on naive CD4+ T cells from PBMCs. The cell subset or site label of this sample denotes: CD45RA+ positively selected. The sequence was collected from a man aged 18 to 35 in good health. Some clones in this sample may be carry-over from other donors' samples. The rearranged chain carries TRBV27 and TRBJ2-7; TRBD1 fits 8 bases in the junction. The DNA reads as follows: TGTGCCAGCAGTTTTTCGGCAGGGGGCCCCTACGAGCAGTACTTC. It encodes CASSFSAGGPYEQYF.